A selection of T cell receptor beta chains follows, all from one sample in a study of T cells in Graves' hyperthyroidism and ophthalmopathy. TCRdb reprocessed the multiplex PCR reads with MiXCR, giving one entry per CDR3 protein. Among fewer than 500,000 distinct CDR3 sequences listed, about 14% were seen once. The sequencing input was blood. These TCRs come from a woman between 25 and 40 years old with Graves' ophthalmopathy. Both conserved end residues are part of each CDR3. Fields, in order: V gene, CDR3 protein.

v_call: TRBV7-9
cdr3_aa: CASSLVYRPYEQYF

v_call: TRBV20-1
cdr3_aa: CSALKPGNTIYF

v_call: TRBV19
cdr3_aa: CASSIDDRGYGYTF

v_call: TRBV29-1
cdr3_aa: CSGRTSGAEKLFF

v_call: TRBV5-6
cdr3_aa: CASSPGLDEAFF

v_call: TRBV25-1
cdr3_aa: CAGSATGVYNEQFF

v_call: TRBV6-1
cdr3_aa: CASSEEGGAGTDTQYF

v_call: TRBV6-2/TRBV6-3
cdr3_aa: CASSYVGETQYF

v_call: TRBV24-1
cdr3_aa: CATSDWRGRRGNEQFF

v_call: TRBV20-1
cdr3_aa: CSAPAGTGTPYKQYF

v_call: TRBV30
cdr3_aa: CAWMGWPTGNTIYF

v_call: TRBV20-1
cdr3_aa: CSAAYGTSGYEQYF

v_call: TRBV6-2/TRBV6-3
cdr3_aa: CASSKQPQGNYGCTF

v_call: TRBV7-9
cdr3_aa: CASSPRGPFYNSPLHF

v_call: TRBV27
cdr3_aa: CASSPGQGKLAKNIQYF

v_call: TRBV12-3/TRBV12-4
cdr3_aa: CASSLERVWLEEETQYF

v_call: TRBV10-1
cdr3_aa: CASSEPDRGRSNNSPLHF

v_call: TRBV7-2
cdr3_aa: CASSLGWDNYGYTF

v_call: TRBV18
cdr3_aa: CASSPKSNGAGANVLTF

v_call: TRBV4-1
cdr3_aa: CASSQASGSVDTQYF

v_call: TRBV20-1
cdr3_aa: CSASPRYSNQPQHF

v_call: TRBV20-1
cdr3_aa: CSARPLDQGADYGYTF

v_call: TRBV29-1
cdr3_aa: CSARTGGRGEAFF

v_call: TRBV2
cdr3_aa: CASSEEWSRDRGYTF

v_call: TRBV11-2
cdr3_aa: CASSLGVGVNIQYF

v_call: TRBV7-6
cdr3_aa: CASSSSVTEAFF

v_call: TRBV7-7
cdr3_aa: CASSLTSGGGPDIQYF

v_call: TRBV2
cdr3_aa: CASSEALRGQAFF

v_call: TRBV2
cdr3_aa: CASSLRDIYEQYF

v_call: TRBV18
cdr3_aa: CASSPGPILDGYTF

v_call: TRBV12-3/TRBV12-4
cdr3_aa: CASNLGQGAYEQYF

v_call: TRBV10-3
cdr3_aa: CAIRGVGRLSGNTIYF

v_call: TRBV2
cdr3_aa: CASKKGTVQETQYF

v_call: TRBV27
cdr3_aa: CASRSPGGRVTEAFF

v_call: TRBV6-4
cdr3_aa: CASAKWKEAFF